This TCR beta chain was identified in a study of cytomegalovirus exposure and HLA in healthy donors. The primer mix had 60 Vbeta and 13 Jbeta primers. Some clones are missing from TCRdb's copy, which holds only in-frame ones; the method was immunoSEQ multiplex PCR. The profile shows over 200,000 clones, approximately 84% of them singletons. This clone was observed once. Its antigen is unidentified. This CDR3 region has 11 residues. The germline V gene has CDR1 DFQATT and CDR2 SNEGSKA (reference sequence). Study-wide points: Across all donors, roughly uniform sequencing depth was an assumption of the presence/absence analyses.

This chain connects TRBV20-1 to TRBJ1-1; perhaps TRBD1 as D (6 bases). Sequenced sample: PBMCs. This receptor was identified in a middle-aged woman in good health and CMV-seronegative. CDR3 residues: CGGVGGGIAFF. In DNA form, the CDR3 reads TGCGGGGGCGTGGGAGGGGGAATCGCTTTCTTT.